This section outlines one T cell receptor beta chain sequence together with its context. CDR3 size: 12 residues. The germline V and J ends were trimmed by 3 bases and 4 bases, with 6 bases remaining between them. Here immunoSEQ multiplex PCR was the method, and the copy in TCRdb shows in-frame clones only, minus some. The repertoire holds about 180,000 clones, around 90% seen once, with roughly 1.3% in the top ten. The data originate from a study of control samples from healthy donors and cancer patients. This sequence was found in a man aged 30 to 45 in good health. Sequenced input: blood. The rearrangement joins TRBV12-3 or TRBV12-4 to TRBJ1-1, with D possibly being TRBD1 (5 bases). The CDR3 region is CASSLGVTEAFF. DNA of the CDR3: TGTGCCAGCAGTTTGGGGGTCACTGAAGCTTTCTTT.